This T cell receptor (beta chain) was profiled in a study of shared clonotypes between healthy human individuals. V was cut by 6 bases and J by 9 bases, with 18 bases left in between. Germline V CDR1 and CDR2: MNHNY, SVGAGI (reference sequence). The CDR3 has 14 amino acids. The method was immunoSEQ multiplex PCR; TCRdb's version includes in-frame clones alone and lacks a portion of them. Here the sample spans 450,000 to 550,000 clones, 79% being singletons. The TCR was taken from a woman aged 40-49 years in good health. Some clones in this sample may be carry-over from other donors' samples. The rearrangement links TRBV6-6 to TRBJ1-5; D is perhaps TRBD1 (5 bases). Sequenced material: PBMCs. The CDR3 loop is CASSRPGAGGPQHF. The CDR3 coding sequence is TGTGCCAGCAGCCGACCCGGCGCCGGGGGGCCCCAGCATTTT.